The clone carrying this T cell receptor (beta chain) showed up just once. These data originate in a study of blood T cell repertoires in COVID-19. Across the study: Sites across the United States, Italy and Spain contributed samples from acute and convalescent COVID-19.

Clones were sequenced by immunoSEQ multiplex PCR, and TCRdb holds only the in-frame ones, with some missing. Of over 15,000 clones in the sample, about nine tenths were seen once. V was clipped by 7 bases and J by 4 bases, with 7 bases between them. Germline CDR1 LNHDA, CDR2 SQIVND (reference sequence). This CDR3 region has 11 residues. The V gene is TRBV19, the J gene TRBJ2-5, with D uncertain. The TCR originated in a human donor with active COVID-19. The donor label of this sample is uncertain. Sequencing used peripheral blood. The CDR3, as DNA: TGTGCCAGTAATTCGGGAGAGACCCAGTACTTC. This codes for CASNSGETQYF. Full variable domain (remainder filled in from reference TRBV19 and TRBJ2-5): DGGITQSPKYLFRKEGQNVTLSCEQNLNHDAMYWYRQDPGQGLRLIYYSQIVNDFQKGDIAEGYSVSREKKESFPLTVTSAQKNPTAFYLCASNSGETQYFGPGTRLLVL.